A selection of T cell receptor beta chains follows, all from one sample in a study of CD4 T cells in relation to SARS-CoV-2 and coronaviruses. Using immunoSEQ multiplex PCR, the repertoire was profiled, and TCRdb retains in-frame clones only, with some absent. Of around 37,000 clones in the sample, around 85% were seen once. The sample comprised memory CD4+ T cells from PBMCs. These receptors were taken from an adult with COVID-19. CDR3s leave out the opening cysteine and the closing phenylalanine or tryptophan.

j_gene: TRBJ1-2
v_gene: TRBV6-6
CDR3aa: ASSPGRRRQQNYGYT

j_gene: TRBJ2-1
v_gene: TRBV25-1
CDR3aa: ASADPSGSYNEQF

j_gene: TRBJ2-4
v_gene: TRBV6-2/TRBV6-3
CDR3aa: ASSYTWTGLGKNIQY

j_gene: TRBJ1-2
v_gene: TRBV2
CDR3aa: ASSEISGGTYGYT

j_gene: TRBJ1-5
v_gene: TRBV4-2
CDR3aa: ASSIQADNQPQH

j_gene: TRBJ1-5
v_gene: TRBV7-2
CDR3aa: ASSPSPNQPQH

j_gene: TRBJ2-5
v_gene: TRBV4-1
CDR3aa: ASSPGLAGGQETQY

j_gene: TRBJ2-4
v_gene: TRBV28
CDR3aa: ASSPPPGQGKNIQY

j_gene: TRBJ1-6
v_gene: TRBV4-3
CDR3aa: ASSQTAGSSPLH

j_gene: TRBJ2-1
v_gene: TRBV29-1
CDR3aa: SYKRDWNEQF

j_gene: TRBJ1-3
v_gene: TRBV19
CDR3aa: ASSGTAGNTIY

j_gene: TRBJ1-5
v_gene: TRBV16
CDR3aa: ASSQQVYQPQH

j_gene: TRBJ2-6
v_gene: TRBV30
CDR3aa: AWGVSGSGANVLT

j_gene: TRBJ1-4
v_gene: TRBV28
CDR3aa: ASSSPGGSFSEKLF

j_gene: TRBJ2-7
v_gene: TRBV30
CDR3aa: AWSRSGVYEQY

j_gene: TRBJ2-5
v_gene: TRBV27
CDR3aa: ASSSRGETQY

j_gene: TRBJ2-1
v_gene: TRBV28
CDR3aa: ASRPSGRSTYNEQF

j_gene: TRBJ2-1
v_gene: TRBV18
CDR3aa: ASSPPGSGGSYNEQF

j_gene: TRBJ2-5
v_gene: TRBV28
CDR3aa: ASSFPDREDETQY

j_gene: TRBJ2-5
v_gene: TRBV29-1
CDR3aa: SVTPGSQETQY

j_gene: TRBJ2-5
v_gene: TRBV6-5
CDR3aa: ATLGVDEETQY

j_gene: TRBJ2-1
v_gene: TRBV5-1
CDR3aa: ASSAKTSGKSHNEQF

j_gene: TRBJ1-4
v_gene: TRBV6-5
CDR3aa: ASTGVGTTNEKLF

j_gene: TRBJ2-1
v_gene: TRBV7-2
CDR3aa: ASSLRHSSYNEQF

j_gene: TRBJ1-4
v_gene: TRBV7-6
CDR3aa: ASSLEYGSNEKLF

j_gene: TRBJ2-7
v_gene: TRBV4-3
CDR3aa: ASSHDRGRKNFISYEQY

j_gene: TRBJ2-1
v_gene: TRBV12-3/TRBV12-4
CDR3aa: ASSLGIHEQF

j_gene: TRBJ1-4
v_gene: TRBV29-1
CDR3aa: SVRVGREKLF

j_gene: TRBJ2-7
v_gene: TRBV10-3
CDR3aa: AIKSAGDSYEQY

j_gene: TRBJ2-1
v_gene: TRBV11-3
CDR3aa: ASSLGGTTYNEQF

j_gene: TRBJ2-5
v_gene: TRBV7-2
CDR3aa: ASSRDHGTQY

j_gene: TRBJ2-2
v_gene: TRBV7-2
CDR3aa: ASRATAELF

j_gene: TRBJ2-7
v_gene: TRBV15
CDR3aa: ATSLAPGYEQY

j_gene: TRBJ2-7
v_gene: TRBV18
CDR3aa: ASSPTSGRGAYEQY

j_gene: TRBJ2-5
v_gene: TRBV11-2
CDR3aa: ASSPHPGGTETQY

j_gene: TRBJ2-7
v_gene: TRBV19
CDR3aa: ASSSRTGSYEQY

j_gene: TRBJ1-1
v_gene: TRBV21-1
CDR3aa: ASSKLAELDTEAF

j_gene: TRBJ2-6
v_gene: TRBV7-3
CDR3aa: ASSWSSGANVLT

j_gene: TRBJ2-5
v_gene: TRBV6-2/TRBV6-3
CDR3aa: ASSYSGLERSYNRATQY

j_gene: TRBJ2-2
v_gene: TRBV2
CDR3aa: ASSEALPTGELF

j_gene: TRBJ2-3
v_gene: TRBV6-5
CDR3aa: ASKDTTDTQY

j_gene: TRBJ1-2
v_gene: TRBV2
CDR3aa: ASSDRNYGYT

j_gene: TRBJ2-6
v_gene: TRBV4-2
CDR3aa: ASSQEPPPGANVLT

j_gene: TRBJ1-1
v_gene: TRBV2
CDR3aa: ASTKNGAGAF

j_gene: TRBJ2-5
v_gene: TRBV5-1
CDR3aa: ASSLRREETQY

j_gene: TRBJ2-3
v_gene: TRBV9
CDR3aa: ASSVGISTDTQY

j_gene: TRBJ1-5
v_gene: TRBV6-6
CDR3aa: ASTRVSNQPQH

j_gene: TRBJ1-4
v_gene: TRBV5-5
CDR3aa: ASSLHPNEKLF